This is a list of T cell receptor beta chains from one sample in a study of cytomegalovirus exposure and HLA in healthy donors. Clones were sequenced by immunoSEQ multiplex PCR, and TCRdb holds only the in-frame ones, with some missing. In the table there are about 200,000 clones, roughly 85% of which are singletons. The sample was PBMCs. The receptors were gathered from a woman aged 18-29 years in good health and CMV-seronegative. CDR3s include the opening cysteine and the closing phenylalanine or tryptophan. Each record gives: D gene, V gene, J gene, clone size, CDR3 protein, CDR3 DNA. The D gene is left open where the match is weak. Clone size is not always given. Where it is, it says once, few, many or a class for expanded clones.

NA,TRBV11-2,TRBJ2-3,NA,CASTHSGADTQYF,TGTGCCAGCACCCATTCTGGAGCAGATACGCAGTATTTT
NA,TRBV4-1,TRBJ2-5,NA,CASSLPLGETQYF,TGCGCCAGCAGCCTCCCGCTGGGCGAGACCCAGTACTTC
NA,TRBV6-5,TRBJ1-1,NA,CASQGTVNTEAFF,TGTGCCAGCCAAGGGACGGTTAACACTGAAGCTTTCTTT
TRBD1,TRBV29-1,TRBJ1-2,few,CSVDRGPGGYTF,TGCAGCGTTGACAGGGGGCCGGGCGGCTACACCTTC
TRBD2,TRBV10-3,TRBJ2-7,NA,CAISDRIGGRYEQYF,TGTGCCATCAGCGATCGTATCGGCGGGAGATACGAGCAGTACTTC
NA,TRBV7-9,TRBJ1-4,few,CASSLWTATNEKLFF,TGTGCCAGCAGCTTGTGGACAGCAACTAATGAAAAACTGTTTTTT
NA,TRBV20-1,TRBJ2-7,NA,CSARDYEQYF,TGCAGTGCTAGAGACTACGAGCAGTACTTC
TRBD2,TRBV5-4,TRBJ2-7,NA,CASRSGTSGTYEQYF,TGTGCCAGCAGATCCGGGACTAGCGGGACCTACGAGCAGTACTTC
NA,TRBV12-5,TRBJ2-7,NA,CARPGKQYF,TGTGCTAGGCCGGGGAAGCAGTACTTC
NA,TRBV6-5,TRBJ2-7,NA,CASSYSPEYSYEQYF,TGTGCCAGCAGCTACTCCCCAGAATACTCCTACGAGCAGTACTTC
TRBD1,TRBV5-6,TRBJ1-5,NA,CASSFGGTGGYQPQHF,TGTGCCAGCAGCTTTGGTGGGACAGGGGGTTATCAGCCCCAGCATTTT
NA,TRBV5-4,TRBJ1-1,few,CASSLDRDTEAFF,TGTGCCAGCAGCTTGGACAGGGACACTGAAGCTTTCTTT
TRBD1,TRBV27,TRBJ2-1,NA,CASRGDSRAHNEQFF,TGTGCCAGCAGAGGGGACAGCCGGGCTCATAATGAGCAGTTCTTC
TRBD2,TRBV2,TRBJ2-7,once,CASSEGGIPYEQYF,TGTGCCAGCAGTGAGGGGGGGATTCCCTACGAGCAGTACTTC
TRBD1,TRBV28,TRBJ2-1,NA,CASSPGGRTSSYNEQFF,TGTGCCAGCAGTCCAGGGGGCCGCACAAGCTCCTACAATGAGCAGTTCTTC
NA,TRBV4-1,TRBJ1-1,NA,CASSQWTNTEAFF,TGCGCCAGCAGCCAATGGACTAACACTGAAGCTTTCTTT
NA,TRBV9,TRBJ2-1,NA,CASSEGKNEQFF,TGTGCCAGCAGCGAGGGGAAAAATGAGCAGTTCTTC
NA,TRBV6-6,TRBJ2-7,NA,CASSPTNSYEQYF,TGTGCCAGCAGCCCGACTAACTCCTACGAGCAGTACTTC
TRBD2,TRBV7-6,TRBJ2-3,NA,CASSWTSGASTDTQYF,TGTGCCAGCAGCTGGACTAGCGGGGCCTCCACAGATACGCAGTATTTT
NA,TRBV30,TRBJ1-3,NA,CAWSGQGGNTIYF,TGTGCCTGGAGTGGTCAGGGTGGAAACACCATATATTTT
TRBD1,TRBV30,TRBJ1-2,few,CAWKPKGASGYTF,TGTGCCTGGAAGCCGAAGGGGGCGAGCGGCTACACCTTC
TRBD1,TRBV5-1,TRBJ2-3,NA,CASSLGQGPDTQYF,TGCGCCAGCAGCCTCGGACAGGGCCCAGATACGCAGTATTTT
NA,TRBV30,TRBJ1-2,NA,CAWSPGYYGYTF,TGTGCCTGGAGCCCCGGGTACTATGGCTACACCTTC
NA,TRBV6-1,TRBJ2-3,NA,CASSGGRRERTDTQYF,TGTGCCAGCAGTGGGGGGCGGCGGGAGAGAACAGATACGCAGTATTTT
NA,TRBV7-3,TRBJ2-5,NA,CASSLITGQETQYF,TGTGCCAGCAGCTTAATAACGGGCCAAGAGACCCAGTACTTC
NA,TRBV2,TRBJ1-1,NA,CASRAHGTEAFF,TGTGCCAGCAGGGCTCATGGCACTGAAGCTTTCTTT
TRBD1,TRBV6-1,TRBJ2-7,NA,CASSEEGQGIYEQYF,TGTGCCAGCAGTGAGGAGGGACAGGGGATTTACGAGCAGTACTTC
TRBD2,TRBV5-4,TRBJ2-3,NA,CASSLDSGGLDTQYF,TGTGCCAGCAGCTTGGACAGCGGGGGTTTAGATACGCAGTATTTT
NA,TRBV7-6,TRBJ2-7,NA,CASSQLRIYEQYF,TGTGCCAGCAGTCAACTCAGGATCTACGAGCAGTACTTC
NA,TRBV9,TRBJ2-7,NA,CASSVEAGPSYEQYF,TGTGCCAGCAGCGTAGAGGCGGGACCCTCTTACGAGCAGTACTTC
NA,TRBV6-6,TRBJ2-3,NA,CASSQLGDTQYF,TGTGCCAGCAGTCAGTTAGGAGATACGCAGTATTTT
NA,TRBV27,TRBJ1-1,NA,CASSFWLGGSVTEAFF,TGTGCCAGCTCCTTTTGGCTGGGGGGTTCGGTCACTGAAGCTTTCTTT
TRBD1,TRBV6-1,TRBJ1-2,NA,CASSDTGTANYGYTF,TGTGCCAGCAGCGACACCGGGACAGCTAACTATGGCTACACCTTC
NA,TRBV5-1,TRBJ2-7,NA,CASSIGYGEQYF,TGCGCCAGCAGCATAGGGTACGGTGAGCAGTACTTC
NA,TRBV6-1,TRBJ1-1,few,CASRGHRTEAFF,TGTGCCAGCAGGGGACACCGGACTGAAGCTTTCTTT
NA,TRBV25-1,TRBJ2-1,NA,CASSEPYNEQFF,TGTGCCAGCAGTGAGCCTTACAATGAGCAGTTCTTC
TRBD1,TRBV2,TRBJ1-5,NA,CASSVTGAYQPQHF,TGTGCCAGCAGTGTGACAGGGGCCTATCAGCCCCAGCATTTT
TRBD1,TRBV6-1,TRBJ2-7,once,CASNRDRGNGEQYF,TGTGCCAGCAACCGGGACAGGGGTAATGGGGAGCAGTACTTC
TRBD2,TRBV11-2,TRBJ2-1,NA,CASSLDSGGGAYEQFF,TGTGCCAGCAGCTTAGATTCTGGCGGGGGGGCTTATGAGCAGTTCTTC
TRBD1,TRBV6-5,TRBJ1-1,NA,CASSRQGINTEAFF,TGTGCCAGCAGCAGACAGGGGATTAACACTGAAGCTTTCTTT
TRBD1,TRBV6-1,TRBJ2-7,NA,CASSDPGQAIYEQYF,TGTGCCAGCAGTGATCCGGGACAGGCGATCTACGAGCAGTACTTC